A selection of T cell receptor beta chains follows, all from one sample in a study of cytomegalovirus exposure and HLA in healthy donors. The method was immunoSEQ multiplex PCR; TCRdb's version includes in-frame clones alone and lacks a portion of them. The data hold 100,000 to 150,000 clones, with roughly 76% observed a single time. The sample comprised PBMCs. The source is a woman aged 60-70 years in good health and CMV-seropositive. Both conserved end residues are part of each CDR3. Each record gives: D gene, V gene, J gene, clone size, CDR3 protein, CDR3 DNA. A D gene is named only where the DNA matches it firmly. Not all rows give a size; the values are once, few, many and, for expanded clones, a class.

d_call: NA
v_call: TRBV19
j_call: TRBJ2-1
clone_size: NA
cdr3_aa: CASSIDGRVYGSNEQFF
cdr3_nt: TGTGCCAGTAGTATAGACGGGAGAGTCTACGGGAGCAATGAGCAGTTCTTC

d_call: TRBD1
v_call: TRBV10-3
j_call: TRBJ1-5
clone_size: NA
cdr3_aa: CAISESPGQGNQPQHF
cdr3_nt: TGTGCCATCAGTGAGTCTCCGGGACAGGGGAACCAGCCCCAGCATTTT

d_call: NA
v_call: TRBV27
j_call: TRBJ1-2
clone_size: NA
cdr3_aa: CASSFRLPANYGYTF
cdr3_nt: TGTGCCAGCAGTTTCCGTCTCCCCGCTAACTATGGCTACACCTTC

d_call: TRBD1
v_call: TRBV7-2
j_call: TRBJ2-4
clone_size: NA
cdr3_aa: CASSRTGVENIQYF
cdr3_nt: TGTGCCAGCAGCCGGACAGGGGTGGAAAACATTCAGTACTTC

d_call: TRBD1
v_call: TRBV2
j_call: TRBJ1-2
clone_size: NA
cdr3_aa: CASTRQGANYGYTF
cdr3_nt: TGTGCCAGCACCAGACAGGGGGCGAACTATGGCTACACCTTC

d_call: NA
v_call: TRBV7-2
j_call: TRBJ1-1
clone_size: NA
cdr3_aa: CASRSGENTEAFF
cdr3_nt: TGTGCCAGCAGATCAGGGGAGAACACTGAAGCTTTCTTT

d_call: NA
v_call: TRBV6-1
j_call: TRBJ2-7
clone_size: once
cdr3_aa: CASSPSGISYEQYF
cdr3_nt: TGTGCCAGCAGTCCATCAGGGATCTCCTACGAGCAGTACTTC

d_call: NA
v_call: TRBV7-9
j_call: TRBJ2-7
clone_size: NA
cdr3_aa: CASSQYPGTYEQYF
cdr3_nt: TGTGCCAGCAGCCAATACCCGGGGACCTACGAGCAGTACTTC

d_call: TRBD1
v_call: TRBV30
j_call: TRBJ1-2
clone_size: few
cdr3_aa: CAWVRRDRGFGYTF
cdr3_nt: TGTGCCTGGGTACGCCGGGACAGGGGGTTTGGCTACACCTTC

d_call: NA
v_call: TRBV6-4
j_call: TRBJ1-2
clone_size: NA
cdr3_aa: CASTKTAGAELYGYTF
cdr3_nt: TGTGCCAGCACCAAGACAGCGGGGGCCGAGCTCTATGGCTACACCTTC

d_call: NA
v_call: TRBV20-1
j_call: TRBJ2-7
clone_size: NA
cdr3_aa: CSASVTPGLHF
cdr3_nt: TGCAGTGCTAGCGTTACCCCGGGACTCCACTTC

d_call: TRBD1
v_call: TRBV5-1
j_call: TRBJ1-2
clone_size: NA
cdr3_aa: CASSSGQLGYTF
cdr3_nt: TGCGCCAGCAGCTCGGGACAGCTTGGCTACACCTTC

d_call: NA
v_call: TRBV5-4
j_call: TRBJ1-3
clone_size: NA
cdr3_aa: CASSLGIGASSGNTIYF
cdr3_nt: TGTGCCAGCAGCTTGGGCATTGGGGCCAGCTCTGGAAACACCATATATTTT

d_call: TRBD1
v_call: TRBV5-1
j_call: TRBJ2-7
clone_size: NA
cdr3_aa: CASSLGDSRVYEQYF
cdr3_nt: TGCGCCAGCAGCTTGGGGGACAGTAGGGTTTACGAGCAGTACTTC

d_call: TRBD1
v_call: TRBV5-1
j_call: TRBJ1-1
clone_size: NA
cdr3_aa: CASSLQGAREYTEAFF
cdr3_nt: TGCGCCAGCAGCTTACAGGGGGCGCGAGAGTACACTGAAGCTTTCTTT

d_call: TRBD1
v_call: TRBV6-4
j_call: TRBJ1-1
clone_size: NA
cdr3_aa: CASSRQGGQINTEAFF
cdr3_nt: TGTGCCAGCAGCCGACAGGGCGGGCAAATCAACACTGAAGCTTTCTTT

d_call: NA
v_call: TRBV5-1
j_call: TRBJ1-3
clone_size: few
cdr3_aa: CASSLGASSGNTIYF
cdr3_nt: TGCGCCAGCAGCTTGGGAGCGAGCTCTGGAAACACCATATATTTT

d_call: NA
v_call: TRBV7-3
j_call: TRBJ2-5
clone_size: NA
cdr3_aa: CASSLRSPGETQYF
cdr3_nt: TGTGCCAGCAGCTTACGGTCCCCCGGAGAGACCCAGTACTTC

d_call: NA
v_call: TRBV10-3
j_call: TRBJ2-3
clone_size: NA
cdr3_aa: CAISDRAQSGDTQYF
cdr3_nt: TGTGCCATCAGTGATCGGGCCCAGAGCGGCGATACGCAGTATTTT

d_call: NA
v_call: TRBV5-4
j_call: TRBJ2-5
clone_size: NA
cdr3_aa: CASSLSGRETQYF
cdr3_nt: TGTGCCAGCAGCTTGTCGGGGAGAGAGACCCAGTACTTC

d_call: TRBD2
v_call: TRBV19
j_call: TRBJ2-2
clone_size: NA
cdr3_aa: CASRHGGGTGELFF
cdr3_nt: TGTGCCAGTAGGCATGGGGGGGGCACCGGGGAGCTGTTTTTT

d_call: NA
v_call: TRBV7-8
j_call: TRBJ1-1
clone_size: NA
cdr3_aa: CASSVGHMNTEAFF
cdr3_nt: TGTGCCAGCAGCGTTGGGCATATGAACACTGAAGCTTTCTTT

d_call: NA
v_call: TRBV4-1
j_call: TRBJ1-4
clone_size: NA
cdr3_aa: CASSQSPLQEKLFF
cdr3_nt: TGCGCCAGCAGCCAGAGCCCCCTGCAAGAAAAACTGTTTTTT

d_call: NA
v_call: TRBV6-5
j_call: TRBJ1-4
clone_size: NA
cdr3_aa: CASSYGGGTNEKLFF
cdr3_nt: TGTGCCAGCAGTTACGGCGGGGGAACTAATGAAAAACTGTTTTTT

d_call: NA
v_call: TRBV2
j_call: TRBJ1-2
clone_size: NA
cdr3_aa: CASTLSNYGYTF
cdr3_nt: TGTGCCAGCACTTTATCTAACTATGGCTACACCTTC

d_call: TRBD1
v_call: TRBV7-2
j_call: TRBJ1-2
clone_size: few
cdr3_aa: CASSFGTGSGYTF
cdr3_nt: TGTGCCAGCAGCTTCGGGACAGGGAGTGGCTACACCTTC

d_call: NA
v_call: TRBV7-9
j_call: TRBJ1-5
clone_size: NA
cdr3_aa: CASSATGNQPQHF
cdr3_nt: TGTGCCAGCAGCGCAACAGGGAATCAGCCCCAGCATTTT

d_call: NA
v_call: TRBV7-8
j_call: TRBJ2-3
clone_size: NA
cdr3_aa: CASSTSPRAGVDSSTDTQYF
cdr3_nt: TGTGCCAGCAGCACATCCCCTAGAGCGGGTGTTGACTCTAGCACAGATACGCAGTATTTT

d_call: TRBD1
v_call: TRBV2
j_call: TRBJ2-5
clone_size: once
cdr3_aa: CASGTTGTGGQETQYF
cdr3_nt: TGTGCCAGCGGGACTACCGGGACAGGGGGGCAGGAGACCCAGTACTTC

d_call: NA
v_call: TRBV7-3
j_call: TRBJ2-1
clone_size: NA
cdr3_aa: CTSSSYKEGEQFF
cdr3_nt: TGTACCAGCAGCTCTTACAAAGAGGGTGAGCAGTTCTTC

d_call: TRBD2
v_call: TRBV10-3
j_call: TRBJ2-1
clone_size: NA
cdr3_aa: CAISELAGASWEQFF
cdr3_nt: TGTGCCATCAGTGAACTAGCGGGGGCCAGCTGGGAGCAGTTCTTC

d_call: TRBD2
v_call: TRBV7-6
j_call: TRBJ2-1
clone_size: NA
cdr3_aa: CASSSRGLAGAGEQFF
cdr3_nt: TGTGCCAGCAGCTCCAGGGGTTTAGCGGGGGCGGGTGAGCAGTTCTTC

d_call: NA
v_call: TRBV18
j_call: TRBJ2-7
clone_size: NA
cdr3_aa: CASRDIAYEQYF
cdr3_nt: TGTGCCAGCCGGGACATAGCATACGAGCAGTACTTC

d_call: NA
v_call: TRBV7-2
j_call: TRBJ1-2
clone_size: few
cdr3_aa: CASSLARRQSYGYTF
cdr3_nt: TGTGCCAGCAGCTTAGCGCGGAGACAGTCCTATGGCTACACCTTC

d_call: NA
v_call: TRBV6-5
j_call: TRBJ2-1
clone_size: NA
cdr3_aa: CASSYRPGSSYNEQFF
cdr3_nt: TGTGCCAGCAGTTATAGGCCGGGGAGCTCCTACAATGAGCAGTTCTTC

d_call: NA
v_call: TRBV6-6
j_call: TRBJ2-7
clone_size: few
cdr3_aa: CASIPGISSYEQYF
cdr3_nt: TGTGCCAGCATCCCAGGGATTAGCTCCTACGAGCAGTACTTC

d_call: NA
v_call: TRBV6-1
j_call: TRBJ1-1
clone_size: NA
cdr3_aa: CASRDSANTEAFF
cdr3_nt: TGTGCCAGCAGGGACAGTGCTAACACTGAAGCTTTCTTT

d_call: NA
v_call: TRBV6-5
j_call: TRBJ1-3
clone_size: once
cdr3_aa: CASSYSGSPGDTIYF
cdr3_nt: TGTGCCAGCAGTTACTCGGGCAGCCCTGGCGACACCATATATTTT

d_call: TRBD1
v_call: TRBV7-9
j_call: TRBJ1-2
clone_size: few
cdr3_aa: CASPRGAYGYTF
cdr3_nt: TGTGCCAGCCCCAGGGGGGCCTATGGCTACACCTTC

d_call: NA
v_call: TRBV21-1
j_call: TRBJ2-3
clone_size: NA
cdr3_aa: CASSKLAPALCNTQYF
cdr3_nt: TGTGCCAGCAGCAAACTAGCCCCGGCTTTGTGTAATACGCAGTATTTT

d_call: NA
v_call: TRBV6-1
j_call: TRBJ2-7
clone_size: NA
cdr3_aa: CATTKSPSYEQYF
cdr3_nt: TGTGCCACCACCAAAAGCCCCTCCTACGAGCAGTACTTC

d_call: TRBD1
v_call: TRBV5-1
j_call: TRBJ1-1
clone_size: NA
cdr3_aa: CASSLEAGGSYTEAFF
cdr3_nt: TGCGCCAGCAGCTTGGAGGCAGGGGGCTCGTACACTGAAGCTTTCTTT

d_call: TRBD2
v_call: TRBV14
j_call: TRBJ2-1
clone_size: NA
cdr3_aa: CASSQESGVPKFF
cdr3_nt: TGTGCCAGCAGCCAAGAGAGCGGGGTCCCGAAGTTCTTC

d_call: TRBD2
v_call: TRBV28
j_call: TRBJ2-7
clone_size: few
cdr3_aa: CASSSLSGRAEQYF
cdr3_nt: TGTGCCAGCAGTTCTCTCTCAGGGAGGGCCGAGCAGTACTTC

d_call: TRBD2
v_call: TRBV27
j_call: TRBJ2-7
clone_size: NA
cdr3_aa: CASSFTSGYEQYF
cdr3_nt: TGTGCCAGCAGTTTTACTAGCGGGTACGAGCAGTACTTC

d_call: TRBD1
v_call: TRBV7-8
j_call: TRBJ1-4
clone_size: NA
cdr3_aa: CASSLGVPGGRANEKLFF
cdr3_nt: TGTGCCAGCAGCTTAGGCGTTCCAGGGGGTAGGGCGAATGAAAAACTGTTTTTT

d_call: TRBD1
v_call: TRBV7-9
j_call: TRBJ1-4
clone_size: NA
cdr3_aa: CASSPRLTGVGEKLFF
cdr3_nt: TGTGCCAGCAGCCCCCGTCTGACAGGGGTCGGTGAAAAACTGTTTTTT

d_call: NA
v_call: TRBV2
j_call: TRBJ2-5
clone_size: once
cdr3_aa: CASSGSTYQETQYF
cdr3_nt: TGTGCCAGCAGTGGGAGTACGTATCAAGAGACCCAGTACTTC

d_call: NA
v_call: TRBV5-4
j_call: TRBJ2-1
clone_size: NA
cdr3_aa: CASSRGSNEQFF
cdr3_nt: TGTGCCAGCAGCAGGGGAAGCAATGAGCAGTTCTTC

d_call: NA
v_call: TRBV19
j_call: TRBJ1-1
clone_size: NA
cdr3_aa: CASVYRASMNTEAFF
cdr3_nt: TGTGCCAGTGTATACAGGGCGTCCATGAACACTGAAGCTTTCTTT

d_call: NA
v_call: TRBV5-1
j_call: TRBJ2-2
clone_size: NA
cdr3_aa: CASSLAGGGRSGELFF
cdr3_nt: TGCGCCAGCAGCTTGGCCGGAGGGGGCCGTAGCGGGGAGCTGTTTTTT

d_call: TRBD1
v_call: TRBV5-1
j_call: TRBJ2-7
clone_size: NA
cdr3_aa: CASSLEGQGAWDEQYF
cdr3_nt: TGCGCCAGCAGCTTGGAAGGGCAGGGGGCTTGGGACGAGCAGTACTTC

d_call: NA
v_call: TRBV7-9
j_call: TRBJ1-4
clone_size: few
cdr3_aa: CASSLAAAGREKLFF
cdr3_nt: TGTGCCAGCAGCTTAGCGGCGGCAGGGAGGGAAAAACTGTTTTTT

d_call: TRBD1
v_call: TRBV9
j_call: TRBJ1-6
clone_size: NA
cdr3_aa: CASSSMDRPSYNSPLHF
cdr3_nt: TGTGCCAGCAGCTCCATGGACAGGCCCTCCTATAATTCACCCCTCCACTTT

d_call: TRBD1
v_call: TRBV25-1
j_call: TRBJ1-5
clone_size: NA
cdr3_aa: CASLDRGNQPQHF
cdr3_nt: TGTGCCAGCTTGGACAGGGGCAATCAGCCCCAGCATTTT